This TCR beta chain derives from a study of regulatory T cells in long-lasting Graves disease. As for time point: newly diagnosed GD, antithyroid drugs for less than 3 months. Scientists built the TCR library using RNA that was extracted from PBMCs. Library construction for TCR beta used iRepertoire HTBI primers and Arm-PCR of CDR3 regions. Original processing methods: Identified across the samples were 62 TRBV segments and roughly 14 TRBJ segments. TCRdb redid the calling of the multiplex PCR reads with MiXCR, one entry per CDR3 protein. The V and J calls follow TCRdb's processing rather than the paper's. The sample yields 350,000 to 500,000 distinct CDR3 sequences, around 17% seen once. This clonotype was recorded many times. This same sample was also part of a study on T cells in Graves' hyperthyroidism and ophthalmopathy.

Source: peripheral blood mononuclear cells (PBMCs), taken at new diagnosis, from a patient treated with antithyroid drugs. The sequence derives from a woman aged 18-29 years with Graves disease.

CDR3 region: CASSGLDGSTDGYTF. For the CDR3, the DNA is TGTGCCAGCAGCGGCCTGGACGGATCCACAGATGGCTACACCTTC. V gene TRBV9 combines with J gene TRBJ1-2; D uncertain. The CDR3 sequence is 15 residues long. The V gene lost 3 bases and the J gene lost 6 bases, with 18 bases spanning the gap. The germline V gene has CDR1 SGDLS and CDR2 YYNGEE.